This passage covers 8 T cell receptor beta chains from one sample sequenced in a study of B cell selection in AIRE deficiency. Sorting defined conventional CD4 T cells as CD4+CD127+. Method: immunoSEQ multiplex PCR; TCRdb's copy keeps in-frame clones and lacks some. The sample yields tens of thousands of clones, more than 95% seen once. Sequenced input: conventional CD4+ T cells sorted from PBMCs. Receptors originate from a human donor with AIRE deficiency.

This chain links TRBV19 with TRBJ2-2; the D is unclear. Germline loops: CDR1 LNHDA, CDR2 SQIVND (reference sequence). Trimming removed 7 bases at V and 2 bases at J, with 8 bases between. The length of the CDR3 is 13 residues. CDR3 amino acids: CASNGANTGELFF. As DNA, the CDR3 is TGTGCCAGTAACGGAGCCAACACCGGGGAGCTGTTTTTT. Full variable domain (rest looked up from reference TRBV19 and TRBJ2-2): DGGITQSPKYLFRKEGQNVTLSCEQNLNHDAMYWYRQDPGQGLRLIYYSQIVNDFQKGDIAEGYSVSREKKESFPLTVTSAQKNPTAFYLCASNGANTGELFFGEGSRLTVL.

This chain connects TRBV29-1 to TRBJ2-7, with a weak D call TRBD2 (5 bases). Trimming took 7 bases from V and 9 from J, leaving 19 bases between them. The CDR3 covers 12 residues. CDR1 and CDR2 from the germline V gene are SQVTM and ANQGSEA. In DNA form, the CDR3 reads TGCAGCGCTCGGGGAAACTCCCACGGGCAGTACTTC. This sequence encodes CSARGNSHGQYF.

This chain links TRBV7-8 with TRBJ1-4; D is possibly TRBD1 (5 bases). CDR3 length: 14 amino acids. V was shortened by 4 bases and J by 7 bases, with 13 bases between the two germline ends. Germline V gene sequence: CDR1 SGHVS, CDR2 FQNEAQ. CDR3 sequence reads: CASSSGTGGEKLFF. The CDR3 DNA reads as TGTGCCAGCAGCTCTGGGACCGGCGGTGAAAAACTGTTTTTT. Looking up the rest from reference TRBV7-8 and TRBJ1-4 gives the full variable domain: GAGVSQSPRYKVAKRGQDVALRCDPISGHVSLFWYQQALGQGPEFLTYFQNEAQLDKSGLPSDRFFAERPEGSVSTLKIQRTQQEDSAVYLCASSSGTGGEKLFFGSGTQLSVL.

This chain links TRBV6-6 with TRBJ2-7; D gene unclear. CDR1 MNHNY and CDR2 SVGAGI come from the germline V gene (reference sequence). The length of the CDR3 is 14 residues. Trimming took 7 bases from V and 1 from J, leaving 14 bases between them. The DNA for the CDR3 is TGTGCCAGCAAGGAACGGGTTTTATCCTACGAGCAGTACTTC. This sequence encodes CASKERVLSYEQYF.

The rearrangement uses TRBV11-2 and TRBJ2-2, with D perhaps assigned TRBD1 or TRBD2 (5 bases each). This CDR3 comprises 13 residues. CDR1 and CDR2 (germline): SGHAT, FQNNGV. V shed 6 bases and J shed 7 bases, with 12 bases lying between them. The CDR3 DNA is TGTGCCAGCAGTCGGGACCGCGTCGGGGAGCTGTTTTTT. Protein sequence: CASSRDRVGELFF.

The V gene is TRBV2, the J gene TRBJ2-7; TRBD1 agrees at 7 bases. The germline V gene encodes CDR1 SNHLY and CDR2 FYNNEI. J gave up 2 bases and V 9 bases, and 4 bases lay outside the gene matches. CDR3 size: 12 residues. CDR3 bases: TGTGCCAGGGGGACAGCCACCTACGAGCAGTACTTC. Its translation is CARGTATYEQYF.

V gene TRBV6-6 combines with J gene TRBJ2-7; D may match TRBD1 or TRBD2 (5 bases each). The CDR3 consists of 11 residues. In germline, CDR1 is MNHNY, CDR2 SVGAGI (reference sequence). Trimming left V 6 bases short and J 8 bases short, with 11 bases between. This CDR3 reads CASSHGTQQYF. DNA of the CDR3: TGTGCCAGCAGCCACGGGACGCAGCAGTACTTC.

This chain connects TRBV10-3 to TRBJ2-1; 8 bases line up with TRBD2. V gave up 10 bases and J gave up 5 bases; unmatched junction bases: 7. CDR1 and CDR2 from the germline V gene are ENHRY and SYGVKD. This CDR3 region has 13 residues. CDR3 nucleotides: TGTGCCACCCGAGCGGGGGAAGACAATGAGCAGTTCTTC. Translating gives CATRAGEDNEQFF.